This T cell receptor (beta chain) was recorded in a study of blood T cells in healthy people across ages. The V end lost 10 bases, the J end lost 4 bases, and 15 bases lay between the germline ends. The CDR3 sequence is 13 residues long. The germline V gene has CDR1 MNHNS and CDR2 SASEGT. With regard to this clonotype: Its cognate antigen is unknown.

Overall study results and limits: PBMCs were not sorted, which prevented a conclusive comparison of naive versus antigen-experienced cells.

Using a J-beta primer mix together with a sample-barcoded 5' primer, a second PCR was run for about 6 to 11 cycles. One entry per CDR3 protein, called by TCRdb with MiXCR from the 5' RACE reads. The profile covers 1.4 million or so distinct CDR3 sequences, with about 45% appearing a single time and approximately 4% taken by the ten largest. The TCR comes from a young woman in good health. The V and J genes are TRBV6-1 and TRBJ2-3; no clear D. Sequencing was performed on blood. CDR3 residues: CANRYDAADTQYF. The CDR3 coding sequence is TGTGCCAACAGATACGATGCGGCAGATACGCAGTATTTT.